The 29 T cell receptor beta chains given below trace back to one sample, sequenced in a study of shared clonotypes between healthy human individuals. Assay: immunoSEQ multiplex PCR; the TCRdb copy retains only in-frame clones and omits some. Here the sample spans 2 million to 3 million clones, under 95% being singletons. Sequencing was done on a sample of naive CD4+ T cells from PBMCs. Subset described: CD45RA+ positively selected. These receptors came from a man aged 18 to 29 in good health. Some clones in this sample may be carry-over from other donors' samples.

The chain joins TRBV15 to TRBJ2-7, with D unresolved. CDR1 and CDR2 (germline): LNHNV, YYDKDF (reference sequence). The length of the CDR3 is 15 residues. V dropped 1 base and J dropped 3 bases, with 13 bases sitting between them. The CDR3 DNA reads TGTGCCACCAGCAGAGTTAAAGTGGGTTTCTACGAGCAGTACTTC. Its translation is CATSRVKVGFYEQYF.

The rearrangement uses TRBV6-1 and TRBJ2-5; D is possibly TRBD2 (6 bases). V lost 1 base, J lost 7 bases, and 16 bases lay in between. Germline V CDR1 and CDR2: MNHNS, SASEGT. The CDR3 runs 15 residues. DNA for the CDR3: TGTGCCAGCAGTGAAGGGGGGGTCCTAATCGGGACCCAGTACTTC. Its translation is CASSEGGVLIGTQYF.

The count of this clone is one. This sequence joins TRBV7-3 and TRBJ1-6; the D gene is possibly TRBD1 (5 bases). V was shortened by 0 bases and J by 7 bases, with 10 bases between the two germline ends. The germline V gene encodes CDR1 SGHTA and CDR2 FQGTGA. The CDR3 extends over 15 amino acids. DNA for the CDR3: TGTGCCAGCAGCTTAACAGGGGCCCCGAATTCACCCCTCCACTTT. Protein product: CASSLTGAPNSPLHF.

The chain is built from TRBV5-6 and TRBJ2-1; 9 bases align to TRBD2. After removal of 6 bases from V and 4 bases from J, the junction contained 14 bases not matched to a gene. Germline V gene sequence: CDR1 SGHDT, CDR2 YYEEEE. There are 17 residues in the CDR3. This chain's CDR3 is CASIHTSGLARYNEQFF. For the CDR3, the DNA is TGTGCCAGCATCCACACCTCGGGACTAGCCCGATACAATGAGCAGTTCTTC.

J is TRBJ2-1 and V is TRBV5-6; TRBD1 is a possible D gene (7 bases). V lost 3 bases and J lost 3, with 13 bases in between. The CDR3 has 15 amino acids. Germline V gene lookup returns CDR1 SGHDT and CDR2 YYEEEE. CDR3 protein: CASSSRQGLYNEQFF. CDR3 coding DNA: TGTGCCAGCAGCTCCCGACAGGGACTCTACAATGAGCAGTTCTTC.

The chain joins TRBV7-9 to TRBJ2-7; D gene unclear. The CDR3 is 13 amino acids. CDR1 is SEHNR, CDR2 FQNEAQ, per germline (reference sequence). V lost 5 bases, J lost 2 bases, and 10 bases lay in between. The CDR3 nucleotides are TGTGCCAGCAGCCAAAACTCCGCCTACGAGCAGTACTTC. The encoded protein is CASSQNSAYEQYF.

The V gene is TRBV5-5, the J gene TRBJ2-3, with 7 positions matching TRBD2. CDR3 length: 15 residues. Germline CDR1 reads SGHKS; CDR2 reads YYEKEE (reference sequence). After removal of 0 bases from V and 6 bases from J, the junction contained 7 bases not matched to a gene. CDR3 DNA sequence: TGTGCCAGCAGCTTGGCCTTAGTGGGAGGGGATACGCAGTATTTT. This codes for CASSLALVGGDTQYF.

V is TRBV4-1 and J is TRBJ1-2; no clear D. The CDR3 totals 13 residues. Germline-derived CDR1 and CDR2 are MGHRA and YSYEKL. V shed 0 bases and J shed 7 bases, with 9 bases lying between them. This chain's CDR3 is CASSQDSAVGYTF. The CDR3, as DNA: TGCGCCAGCAGCCAAGATTCCGCAGTTGGCTACACCTTC.

The chain has TRBV5-4 and TRBJ1-2; 10 positions match TRBD1. Germline lookup yields CDR1 SGHNT and CDR2 YYREEE (reference sequence). The CDR3 has 15 residues. V lost 4 bases to trimming and J lost 4 bases; unmatched junction nucleotides: 7. CDR3 in DNA: TGTGCCAGCAGCGCAGCAGACAGGGGGCTCTATGGCTACACCTTC. This sequence encodes CASSAADRGLYGYTF.

This clone was counted a single time. The rearrangement links TRBV19 to TRBJ2-2, with no clear D. The CDR3 is 12 residues long. Germline-derived CDR1 and CDR2 are LNHDA and SQIVND (reference sequence). The V end was cut by 1 base, the J end by 8 bases, with 5 bases between. The CDR3 spells CASSIGMGELFF. The DNA of the CDR3 is TGTGCCAGTAGTATAGGGATGGGGGAGCTGTTTTTT.

This chain joins TRBV28 and TRBJ2-7; possibly TRBD1 or TRBD2 for D (5 bases each). The V end was cut by 8 bases, the J end by 0 bases, with 14 bases between. This CDR3 comprises 14 residues. CDR1 is MDHEN and CDR2 is SYDVKM in the germline V gene. The CDR3 sequence is CASRRDGYSYEQYF. The CDR3 nucleotides are TGTGCCAGCCGACGGGACGGATACTCCTACGAGCAGTACTTC.

The chain has TRBV5-1 and TRBJ1-6; the match to TRBD1 covers 8 bases. Trimming cost V 4 bases and J 8 bases; bases outside gene matches: 5. The CDR3 has 14 amino acids. CDR1 SGHRS and CDR2 YFSETQ come from the germline V gene. The CDR3 loop is CASSPDRGDSPLHF. The CDR3 DNA reads TGCGCCAGCAGCCCTGACAGGGGTGATTCACCCCTCCACTTT.

V gene TRBV2 combines with J gene TRBJ2-2; D is possibly TRBD2 (6 bases). The CDR3 totals 17 residues. In germline, CDR1 is SNHLY, CDR2 FYNNEI. Trimming shortened V by 5 bases and J by 4 bases, and 20 bases separated the two germline ends. The DNA for the CDR3 is TGTGCCAGCAGTCTAGACAAAGCTAGCGTGTTCACCGGGGAGCTGTTTTTT. Translated: CASSLDKASVFTGELFF.

The rearrangement uses TRBV18 and TRBJ2-1; D not resolved. Trimming shortened V by 3 bases and J by 5 bases, and 8 bases separated the two germline ends. CDR1 is KGHSH, CDR2 LQKENI, per germline. The CDR3 contains 13 residues. The CDR3 nucleotides read TGTGCCAGCTCACCCGGTCCGGACAATGAGCAGTTCTTC. The encoded protein is CASSPGPDNEQFF.

This sequence joins TRBV28 and TRBJ1-5; 8 nucleotides match TRBD1. The CDR3 contains 14 residues. Germline values: CDR1 MDHEN, CDR2 SYDVKM. With V trimmed by 7 bases and J by 7 bases, 9 bases remained unmatched. The CDR3 DNA follows: TGTGCCAGCATCACGGACAGGGATGTGCAGCCCCAGCATTTT. Translated, it gives CASITDRDVQPQHF. Looking up the rest from reference TRBV28 and TRBJ1-5 gives the full variable domain: DVKVTQSSRYLVKRTGEKVFLECVQDMDHENMFWYRQDPGLGLRLIYFSYDVKMKEKGDIPEGYSVSREKKERFSLILESASTNQTSMYLCASITDRDVQPQHFGDGTRLSIL.

This clone was detected a few times. This chain joins TRBV10-3 and TRBJ1-2; D may be TRBD1 (5 bases). Trimming removed 5 bases at V and 4 bases at J, with 11 bases between. Per germline, CDR1 ENHRY and CDR2 SYGVKD. There are 13 residues in the CDR3. The CDR3 sequence: CAISSGPIYGYTF. In DNA form, the CDR3 reads TGTGCCATCAGTTCGGGACCGATCTATGGCTACACCTTC.

The gene calls are TRBV5-1 and TRBJ1-2, with D tentatively TRBD1 (6 bases). This CDR3 region has 15 residues. The V end was cut by 0 bases, the J end by 3 bases, with 12 bases between. Germline V CDR1 and CDR2: SGHRS, YFSETQ. The CDR3: CASSLGTARDYGYTF. Written as DNA, the CDR3 is TGCGCCAGCAGCTTGGGGACAGCACGAGACTATGGCTACACCTTC.

The CDR3 reads CASKRTRTPRQPQHF. The DNA for the CDR3 is TGTGCCAGCAAGAGGACCCGCACGCCCCGTCAGCCCCAGCATTTT. This chain joins TRBV28 and TRBJ1-5, with D uncertain. The germline V gene has CDR1 MDHEN and CDR2 SYDVKM. This CDR3 is built from 15 residues. V lost 7 bases and J lost 6, with 19 bases in between.

V and J are TRBV6-1 and TRBJ2-7; 10 bases fit TRBD2. CDR3 size: 12 residues. J lost 9 bases, V lost 5 bases, and 4 bases had no gene match. The V gene's germline CDR1 is MNHNS and CDR2 SASEGT. The CDR3 region has the DNA TGTGCCAGCAGTACAAGGACTAGCGGGCAGTACTTC. As protein: CASSTRTSGQYF.

The gene calls are TRBV5-1 and TRBJ1-1; D may be TRBD1 (5 bases). The CDR3 contains 14 residues. Trimming stripped 4 bases from V and 1 base from J, with 11 bases between. CDR1 is SGHRS, CDR2 YFSETQ, per germline. CDR3 amino acids: CASSAKDRNTEAFF. The CDR3 nucleotides are TGCGCCAGCAGCGCGAAAGACAGGAACACTGAAGCTTTCTTT.

V and J are TRBV27 and TRBJ1-1, with D possibly TRBD1 on 5 matching bases. The CDR3 consists of 14 residues. Germline CDR1 MNHEY, CDR2 SMNVEV (reference sequence). V was trimmed by 6 bases and J by 4 bases, leaving 15 bases between them. The CDR3 sequence: CASSPAGGSTEAFF. CDR3 DNA sequence: TGTGCCAGCAGCCCCGCGGGGGGGAGCACTGAAGCTTTCTTT.

V and J are TRBV11-2 and TRBJ2-7; D unresolved. CDR1 and CDR2 from the germline V gene are SGHAT and FQNNGV. V was clipped by 5 bases and J by 1 base, with 12 bases between them. The CDR3 is made up of 14 amino acids. CDR3 sequence reads: CASSPRALSYEQYF. CDR3 in DNA: TGTGCCAGCAGCCCACGGGCTCTGTCCTACGAGCAGTACTTC.

The chain recombines TRBV29-1 with TRBJ1-2; D is possibly TRBD1 (5 bases). The CDR3 consists of 13 residues. Trimming removed 6 bases from V and 5 bases from J, with 16 bases in between. Germline CDR1 reads SQVTM; CDR2 reads ANQGSEA. The CDR3, as DNA: TGCAGCGTGGAGGGGACGGACGATTATGGCTACACCTTC. Translation gives CSVEGTDDYGYTF. The full variable domain, rest sourced from reference TRBV29-1 and TRBJ1-2, is SAVISQKPSRDICQRGTSLTIQCQVDSQVTMMFWYRQQPGQSLTLIATANQGSEATYESGFVIDKFPISRPNLTFSTLTVSNMSPEDSSIYLCSVEGTDDYGYTFGSGTRLTVV.

The chain has TRBV28 and TRBJ1-2, with 7 bases identical to TRBD1. The CDR3 is made up of 15 amino acids. V lost 1 base to trimming and J lost 2 bases; unmatched junction nucleotides: 4. Germline assignment: CDR1 MDHEN and CDR2 SYDVKM. The CDR3 DNA follows: TGTGCCAGCAGTTTATCACCGGGACAGAACTATGGCTACACCTTC. Protein product: CASSLSPGQNYGYTF.

V and J are TRBV5-1 and TRBJ2-1; no firm D call. V lost 1 base, J lost 4 bases, and 15 bases lay in between. Germline-derived CDR1 and CDR2 are SGHRS and YFSETQ. This CDR3 comprises 16 residues. The CDR3 region has the DNA TGCGCCAGCAGCTTGACGCCCTCCAAGGATTACAATGAGCAGTTCTTC. Its translation is CASSLTPSKDYNEQFF.

The V and J genes are TRBV18 and TRBJ2-2; D is possibly TRBD1 (6 bases). The germline V gene has CDR1 KGHSH and CDR2 LQKENI. This CDR3 is 16 amino acids long. V was cut by 0 bases and J by 4 bases, with 12 bases left in between. The CDR3 DNA reads as TGTGCCAGCTCACCACCGGGAGTCAGGGGCACCGGGGAGCTGTTTTTT. Its protein is CASSPPGVRGTGELFF.

This clone was seen a single time. This sequence joins TRBV19 and TRBJ2-7; tentative D call: TRBD1 (6 bases). In germline, CDR1 is LNHDA, CDR2 SQIVND (reference sequence). Between the trimmed V and J ends, which lost 6 bases and 3 bases, there was a span of 15 bases. This CDR3 has 14 residues. The CDR3 loop is CASRRTGTNYEQYF. The CDR3 coding sequence is TGTGCCAGTAGACGAACCGGGACAAACTACGAGCAGTACTTC.

The chain employs TRBV9 and TRBJ2-1; a weak D match, TRBD2 (6 bases). This CDR3 has 15 residues. V dropped 4 bases and J dropped 4 bases, with 15 bases sitting between them. Germline V gives CDR1 SGDLS, CDR2 YYNGEE. CDR3 nucleotides: TGTGCCAGCAGCCCCACTGCGGGAATATACAATGAGCAGTTCTTC. Amino acids: CASSPTAGIYNEQFF.

The chain has TRBV7-3 and TRBJ2-1; maybe TRBD2 (6 bases). Deletions cut 3 bases from V and 5 bases from J, with 17 bases between. This CDR3 region has 16 residues. Germline loops: CDR1 SGHTA, CDR2 FQGTGA. CDR3 DNA sequence: TGTGCCAGCAGCTTCCTTGGAGGGGCGGGGAACAATGAGCAGTTCTTC. Encoded protein: CASSFLGGAGNNEQFF.